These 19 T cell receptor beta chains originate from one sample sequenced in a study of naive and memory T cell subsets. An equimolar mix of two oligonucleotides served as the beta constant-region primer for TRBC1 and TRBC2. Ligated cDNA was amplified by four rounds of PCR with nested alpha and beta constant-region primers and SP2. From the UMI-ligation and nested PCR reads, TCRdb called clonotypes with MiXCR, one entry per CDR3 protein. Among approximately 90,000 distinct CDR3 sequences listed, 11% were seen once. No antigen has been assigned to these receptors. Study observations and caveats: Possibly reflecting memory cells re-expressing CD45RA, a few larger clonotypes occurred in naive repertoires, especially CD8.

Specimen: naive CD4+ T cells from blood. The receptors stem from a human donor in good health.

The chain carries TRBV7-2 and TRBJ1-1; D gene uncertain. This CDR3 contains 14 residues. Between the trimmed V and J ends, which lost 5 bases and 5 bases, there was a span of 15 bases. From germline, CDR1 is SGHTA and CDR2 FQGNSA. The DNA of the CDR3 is TGTGCCAGCAGCCTGGAGCCCGCAATGACTGAAGCTTTCTTT. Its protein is CASSLEPAMTEAFF.

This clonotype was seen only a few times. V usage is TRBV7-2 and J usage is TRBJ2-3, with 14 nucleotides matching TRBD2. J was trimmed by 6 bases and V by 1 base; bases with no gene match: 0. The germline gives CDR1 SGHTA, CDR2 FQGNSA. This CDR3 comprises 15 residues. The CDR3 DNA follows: TGTGCCAGCAGCTTAGGGACTAGCGGGGGGGATACGCAGTATTTT. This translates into CASSLGTSGGDTQYF.

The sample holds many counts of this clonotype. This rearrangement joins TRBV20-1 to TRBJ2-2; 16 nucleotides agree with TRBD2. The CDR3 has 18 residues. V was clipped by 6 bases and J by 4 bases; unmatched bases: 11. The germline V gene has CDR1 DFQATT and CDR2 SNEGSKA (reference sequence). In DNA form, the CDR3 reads TGCAGTGCCAGGGGGACTAGCGGGAGGGCCGATGTCACCGGGGAGCTGTTTTTT. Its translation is CSARGTSGRADVTGELFF.

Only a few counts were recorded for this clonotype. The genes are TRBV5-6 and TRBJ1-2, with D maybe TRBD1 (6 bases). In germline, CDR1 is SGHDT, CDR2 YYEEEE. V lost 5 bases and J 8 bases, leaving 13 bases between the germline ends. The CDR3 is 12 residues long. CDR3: CASRIPGTGYTF. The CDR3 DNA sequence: TGTGCCAGCAGAATACCCGGGACAGGCTACACCTTC.

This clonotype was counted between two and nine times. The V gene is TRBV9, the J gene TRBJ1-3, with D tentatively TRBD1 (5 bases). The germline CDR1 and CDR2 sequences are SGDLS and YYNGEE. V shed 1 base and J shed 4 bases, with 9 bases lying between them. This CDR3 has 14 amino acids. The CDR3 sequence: CASSVRGEGNTIYF. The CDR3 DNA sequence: TGTGCCAGCAGCGTAAGGGGAGAGGGAAACACCATATATTTT.

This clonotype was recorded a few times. The CDR3: CASSDQESQPQHF. CDR3 coding DNA: TGTGCCAGCAGTGACCAGGAGAGTCAGCCCCAGCATTTT. The rearrangement links TRBV25-1 to TRBJ1-5; D unclear. Germline loops: CDR1 MGHDK, CDR2 SYGVNS. The CDR3 extends over 13 amino acids. V shed 3 bases and J shed 6 bases, with 9 bases lying between them. Variable domain in full (rest from reference TRBV25-1 and TRBJ1-5): EADIYQTPRYLVIGTGKKITLECSQTMGHDKMYWYQQDPGMELHLIHYSYGVNSTEKGDLSSESTVSRIRTEHFPLTLESARPSHTSQYLCASSDQESQPQHFGDGTRLSIL.

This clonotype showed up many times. The CDR3 region has the DNA TGCAGCGTAGTTACGGGGACCGTTTATGGCTACACCTTC. It is translated as CSVVTGTVYGYTF. The chain combines TRBV29-1 with TRBJ1-2; tentatively, D is TRBD1 (5 bases). V was cut by 6 bases and J by 5 bases, with 16 bases left in between. The germline V gene encodes CDR1 SQVTM and CDR2 ANQGSEA. This CDR3 region has 13 residues.

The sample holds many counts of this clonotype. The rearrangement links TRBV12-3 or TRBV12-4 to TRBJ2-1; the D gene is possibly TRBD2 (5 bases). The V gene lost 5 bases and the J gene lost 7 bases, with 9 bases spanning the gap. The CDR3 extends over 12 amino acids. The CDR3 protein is CASSLRLNEQFF. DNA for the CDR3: TGTGCCAGCAGTCTCCGACTAAATGAGCAGTTCTTC.

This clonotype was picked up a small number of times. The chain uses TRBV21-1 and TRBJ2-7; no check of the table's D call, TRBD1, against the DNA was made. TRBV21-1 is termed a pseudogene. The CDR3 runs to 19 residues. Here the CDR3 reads CASSKESGGGRLSSYEQYF. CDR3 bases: TGTGCCAGCAGCAAAGAAAGCGGAGGGGGCAGATTAAGCTCCTACGAGCAGTACTTC.

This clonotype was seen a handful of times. The CDR3 bases are TGTGCCAGCAGCCTGGTTGTGACCCTGGGCACTGAAGCTTTCTTT. Its translation: CASSLVVTLGTEAFF. This chain uses TRBV5-5 with TRBJ1-1; no firm D call. Germline assignment: CDR1 SGHKS and CDR2 YYEKEE (reference sequence). The CDR3 length is 15 residues. Trimming stripped 4 bases from V and 4 bases from J, with 17 bases between. Using reference TRBV5-5 and TRBJ1-1 for the parts outside the CDR3, the full variable domain is DAGVTQSPTHLIKTRGQQVTLRCSPISGHKSVSWYQQVLGQGPQFIFQYYEKEERGRGNFPDRFSARQFPNYSSELNVNALLLGDSALYLCASSLVVTLGTEAFFGQGTRLTVV.

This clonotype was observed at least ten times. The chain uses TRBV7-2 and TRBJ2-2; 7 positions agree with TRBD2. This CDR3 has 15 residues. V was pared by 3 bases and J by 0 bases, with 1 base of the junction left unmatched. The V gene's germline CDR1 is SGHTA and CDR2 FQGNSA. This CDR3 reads CASSLGRANTGELFF. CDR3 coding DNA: TGTGCCAGCAGCTTGGGGAGGGCGAACACCGGGGAGCTGTTTTTT.

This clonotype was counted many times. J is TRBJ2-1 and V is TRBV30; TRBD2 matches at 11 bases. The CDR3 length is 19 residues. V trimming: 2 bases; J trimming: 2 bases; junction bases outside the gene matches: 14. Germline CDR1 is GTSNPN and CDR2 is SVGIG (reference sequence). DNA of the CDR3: TGTGCCTGGAGTCCCAGACCGATCGGACTAGCGGGCACCTACAATGAGCAGTTCTTC. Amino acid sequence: CAWSPRPIGLAGTYNEQFF. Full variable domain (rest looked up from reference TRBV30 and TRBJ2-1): SQTIHQWPATLVQPVGSPLSLECTVEGTSNPNLYWYRQAAGRGLQLLFYSVGIGQISSEVPQNLSASRPQDRQFILSSKKLLLSDSGFYLCAWSPRPIGLAGTYNEQFFGPGTRLTVL.

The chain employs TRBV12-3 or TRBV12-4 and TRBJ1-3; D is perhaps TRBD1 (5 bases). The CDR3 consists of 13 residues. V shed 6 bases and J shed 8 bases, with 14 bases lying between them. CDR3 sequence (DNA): TGTGCCAGCAGACAAAAGGGGTTAGACACCATATATTTT. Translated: CASRQKGLDTIYF.

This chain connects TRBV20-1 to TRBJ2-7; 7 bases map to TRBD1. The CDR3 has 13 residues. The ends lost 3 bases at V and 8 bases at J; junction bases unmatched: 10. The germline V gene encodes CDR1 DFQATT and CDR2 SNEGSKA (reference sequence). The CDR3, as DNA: TGCAGTGCTAGTTCACAGGGGAAAAGAAAGCAGTACTTC. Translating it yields CSASSQGKRKQYF.

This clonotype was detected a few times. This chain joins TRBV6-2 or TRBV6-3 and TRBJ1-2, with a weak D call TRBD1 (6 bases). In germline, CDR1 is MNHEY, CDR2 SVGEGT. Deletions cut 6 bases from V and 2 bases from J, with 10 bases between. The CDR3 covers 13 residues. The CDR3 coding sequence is TGTGCCAGCAGGCGTGGACAGAACTATGGCTACACCTTC. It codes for CASRRGQNYGYTF.

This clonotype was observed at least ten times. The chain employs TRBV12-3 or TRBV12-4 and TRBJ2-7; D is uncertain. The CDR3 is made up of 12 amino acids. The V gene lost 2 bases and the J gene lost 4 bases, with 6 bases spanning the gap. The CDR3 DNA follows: TGTGCCAGCAGTTTATCCAGATACGAGCAGTACTTC. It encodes CASSLSRYEQYF.

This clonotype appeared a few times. The CDR3 region has the DNA TGTGCCATCAGTCCAGGGGGACACTCCTACGAGCAGTACTTC. It is translated as CAISPGGHSYEQYF. The chain links TRBV10-3 to TRBJ2-7; 7 nucleotides line up with TRBD1. Germline V gene lookup returns CDR1 ENHRY and CDR2 SYGVKD. Trimming at V came to 5 bases and at J to 0 bases, leaving 4 bases not matched to a gene. The CDR3 consists of 14 residues.

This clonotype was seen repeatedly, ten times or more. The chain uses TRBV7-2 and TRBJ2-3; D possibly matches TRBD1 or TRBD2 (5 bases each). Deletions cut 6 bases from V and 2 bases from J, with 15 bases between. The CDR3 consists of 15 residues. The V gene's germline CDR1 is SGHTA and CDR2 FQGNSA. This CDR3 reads CASRRGALDTDTQYF. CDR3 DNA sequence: TGTGCCAGCAGAAGAGGGGCCTTAGACACAGATACGCAGTATTTT.

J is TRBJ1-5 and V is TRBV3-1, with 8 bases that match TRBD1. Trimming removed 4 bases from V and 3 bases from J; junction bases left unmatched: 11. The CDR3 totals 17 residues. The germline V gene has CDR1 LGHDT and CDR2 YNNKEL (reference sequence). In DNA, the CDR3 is TGTGCCAGCAGCCGGTCTTTAGGCAGGGGGCTCAATCAGCCCCAGCATTTT. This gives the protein CASSRSLGRGLNQPQHF.